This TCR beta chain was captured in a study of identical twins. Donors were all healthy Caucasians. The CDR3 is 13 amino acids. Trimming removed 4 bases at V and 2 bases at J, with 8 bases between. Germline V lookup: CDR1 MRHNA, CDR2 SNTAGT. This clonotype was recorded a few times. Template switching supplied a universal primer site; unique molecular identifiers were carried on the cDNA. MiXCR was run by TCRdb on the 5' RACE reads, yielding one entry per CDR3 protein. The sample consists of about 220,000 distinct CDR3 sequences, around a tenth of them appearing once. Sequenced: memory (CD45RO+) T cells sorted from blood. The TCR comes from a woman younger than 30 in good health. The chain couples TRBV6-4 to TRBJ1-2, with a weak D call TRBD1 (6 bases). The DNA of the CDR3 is TGTGCCAGCAGTGCAGGGGAAAACTATGGCTACACCTTC. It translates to CASSAGENYGYTF.